This T cell receptor beta chain was captured in a study of CD8+CD57+ T cells in acquired aplastic anemia. On the study more broadly: The average for DNA from sorted CD4+ and CD8+ cells was 2.5 to 4 ug.

This clonotype has at least ten counts. Its antigen is unidentified. The V gene's germline CDR1 is MGHRA and CDR2 YSYEKL. V was pared by 0 bases and J by 1 base, with 4 bases of the junction left unmatched. The CDR3 runs to 16 residues. Using genomic DNA as the template, TCR beta VDJ and CDR3 profiling was carried out. TCRdb passed the reads through MiXCR, listing each CDR3 protein once. This sample yields 150,000 to 200,000 distinct CDR3 sequences, of which around half are seen a single time; around 2.9% belongs to the top ten. Patients sequenced had flow cytometry evidence of CD8+CD57+ cell expansion. Study-level findings and limits: Controls and patients did not differ significantly in CD8+ Simpson's diversity. Sharing between patients and controls was observed for over 25 CD8+ CDR3 sequences.

This sequence originates from a human donor with aplastic anemia. Sequencing was done on a sample of sorted CD4+, CD8+, or CD8+CD57+ T cells (not recorded which) from PBMCs. The chain is built from TRBV4-1 and TRBJ1-2; TRBD1 matches 8 bases. The CDR3 reads CASSQDMTGVNYGYTF. The CDR3 nucleotides are TGCGCCAGCAGCCAAGATATGACAGGGGTTAACTATGGCTACACCTTC.